This T cell receptor beta chain was identified during a study of blood T cells in healthy people across ages. The CDR3 has 14 amino acids. CDR1 MDHEN and CDR2 SYDVKM come from the germline V gene. The V gene lost 4 bases and the J gene lost 6 bases, with 12 bases spanning the gap. PCR was performed a second time for about 6 to 12 cycles using a sample-barcoded 5' primer and a J-beta primer mix. TCRdb called the 5' RACE reads again in MiXCR, with one record for every CDR3 protein. The sample yields more than 650,000 distinct CDR3 sequences, about 20% seen once. V and J are TRBV28 and TRBJ1-4, with D uncertain. The TCR sequence derives from a man between 70 and 80 years old in good health. The specimen sequenced was blood. The CDR3 reads CASSSDRVDEKLFF. The CDR3 nucleotides read TGTGCCAGCAGTTCGGACCGGGTTGATGAAAAACTGTTTTTT.